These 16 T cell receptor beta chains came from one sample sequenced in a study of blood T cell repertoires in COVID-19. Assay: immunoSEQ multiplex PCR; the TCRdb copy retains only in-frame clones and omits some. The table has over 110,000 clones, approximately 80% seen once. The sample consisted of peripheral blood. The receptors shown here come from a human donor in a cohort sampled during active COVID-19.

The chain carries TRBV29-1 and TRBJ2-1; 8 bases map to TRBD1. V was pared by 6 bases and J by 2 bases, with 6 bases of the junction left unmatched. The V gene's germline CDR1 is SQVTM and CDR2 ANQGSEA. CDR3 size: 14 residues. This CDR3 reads CSVTQGATYNEQFF. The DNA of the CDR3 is TGCAGCGTGACCCAGGGGGCTACCTACAATGAGCAGTTCTTC.

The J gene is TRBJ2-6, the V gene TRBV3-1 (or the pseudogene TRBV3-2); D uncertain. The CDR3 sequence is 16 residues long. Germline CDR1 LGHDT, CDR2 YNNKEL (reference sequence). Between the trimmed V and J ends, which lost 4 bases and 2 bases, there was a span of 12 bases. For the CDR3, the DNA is TGTGCCAGCAGCCCGCTAGTCGCTACTGGGGCCAACGTCCTGACTTTC. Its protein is CASSPLVATGANVLTF.

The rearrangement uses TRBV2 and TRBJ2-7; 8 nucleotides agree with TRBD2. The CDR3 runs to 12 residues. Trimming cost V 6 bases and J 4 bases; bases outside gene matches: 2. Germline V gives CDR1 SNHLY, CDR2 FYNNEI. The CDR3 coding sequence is TGTGCCAGCAGCCGGGAGGGGTACGAGCAGTACTTC. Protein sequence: CASSREGYEQYF.

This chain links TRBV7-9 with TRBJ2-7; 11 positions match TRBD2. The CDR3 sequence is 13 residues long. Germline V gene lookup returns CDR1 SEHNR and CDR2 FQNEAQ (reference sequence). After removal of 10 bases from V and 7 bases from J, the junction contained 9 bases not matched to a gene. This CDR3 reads CATYPGTSGEQYF. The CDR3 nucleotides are TGTGCCACCTACCCCGGGACTAGCGGTGAGCAGTACTTC.

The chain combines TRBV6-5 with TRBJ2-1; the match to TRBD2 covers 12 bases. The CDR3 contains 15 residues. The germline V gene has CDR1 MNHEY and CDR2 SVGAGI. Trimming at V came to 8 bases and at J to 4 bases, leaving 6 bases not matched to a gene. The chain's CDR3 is CASYSGLAGYNEQFF. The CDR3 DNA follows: TGTGCCAGCTACTCCGGACTAGCGGGATACAATGAGCAGTTCTTC.

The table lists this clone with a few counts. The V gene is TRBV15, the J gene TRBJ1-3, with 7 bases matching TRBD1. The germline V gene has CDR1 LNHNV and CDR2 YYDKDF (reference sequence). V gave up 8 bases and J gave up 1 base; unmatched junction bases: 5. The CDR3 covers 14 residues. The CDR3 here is CATWGRGSGNTIYF. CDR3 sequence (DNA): TGTGCCACCTGGGGCAGGGGGTCTGGAAACACCATATATTTT.

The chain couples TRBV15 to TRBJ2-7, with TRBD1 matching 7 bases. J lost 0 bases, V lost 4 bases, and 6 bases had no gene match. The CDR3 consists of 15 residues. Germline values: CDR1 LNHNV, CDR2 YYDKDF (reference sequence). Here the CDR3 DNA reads TGTGCCACCAGCACGGACAGGAGCACCTCCTACGAGCAGTACTTC. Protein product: CATSTDRSTSYEQYF.

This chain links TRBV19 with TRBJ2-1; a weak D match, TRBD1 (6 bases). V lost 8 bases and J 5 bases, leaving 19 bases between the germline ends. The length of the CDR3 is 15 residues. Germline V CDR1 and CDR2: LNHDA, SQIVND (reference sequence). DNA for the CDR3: TGTGCCAGTCAAGGGGGAAAGACAGGAGACAATGAGCAGTTCTTC. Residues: CASQGGKTGDNEQFF.

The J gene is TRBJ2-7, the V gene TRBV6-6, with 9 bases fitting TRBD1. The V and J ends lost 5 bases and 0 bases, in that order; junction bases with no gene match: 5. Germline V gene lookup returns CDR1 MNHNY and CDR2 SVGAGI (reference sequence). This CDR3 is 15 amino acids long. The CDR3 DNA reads TGTGCCAGCAGTAATCGACAGGGGGGCTCCTACGAGCAGTACTTC. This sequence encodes CASSNRQGGSYEQYF.

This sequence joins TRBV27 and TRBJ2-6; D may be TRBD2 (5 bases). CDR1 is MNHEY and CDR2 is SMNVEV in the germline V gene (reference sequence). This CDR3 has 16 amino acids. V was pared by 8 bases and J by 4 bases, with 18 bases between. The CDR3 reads CASCFFRGSGANVLTF. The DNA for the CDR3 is TGTGCCAGCTGCTTTTTCCGGGGATCCGGGGCCAACGTCCTGACTTTC.

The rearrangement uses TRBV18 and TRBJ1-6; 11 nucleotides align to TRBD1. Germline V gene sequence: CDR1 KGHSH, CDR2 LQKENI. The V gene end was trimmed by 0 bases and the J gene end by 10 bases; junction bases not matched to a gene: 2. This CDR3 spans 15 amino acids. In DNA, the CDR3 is TGTGCCAGCTCACCACCGGACAGGGGGCGGTCACCCCTCCACTTT. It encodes CASSPPDRGRSPLHF. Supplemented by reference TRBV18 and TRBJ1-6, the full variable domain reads NAGVMQNPRHLVRRRGQEARLRCSPMKGHSHVYWYRQLPEEGLKFMVYLQKENIIDESGMPKERFSAEFPKEGPSILRIQQVVRGDSAAYFCASSPPDRGRSPLHFGNGTRLTVT.

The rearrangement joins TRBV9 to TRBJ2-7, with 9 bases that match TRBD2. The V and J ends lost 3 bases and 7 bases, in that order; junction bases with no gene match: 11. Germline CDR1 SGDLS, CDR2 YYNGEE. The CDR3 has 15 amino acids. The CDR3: CASSASSGAGGEQYF. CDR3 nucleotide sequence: TGTGCCAGCAGCGCTTCTAGCGGGGCAGGGGGAGAGCAGTACTTC. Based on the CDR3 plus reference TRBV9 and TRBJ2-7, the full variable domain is DSGVTQTPKHLITATGQRVTLRCSPRSGDLSVYWYQQSLDQGLQFLIQYYNGEERAKGNILERFSAQQFPDLHSELNLSSLELGDSALYFCASSASSGAGGEQYFGPGTRLTVT.

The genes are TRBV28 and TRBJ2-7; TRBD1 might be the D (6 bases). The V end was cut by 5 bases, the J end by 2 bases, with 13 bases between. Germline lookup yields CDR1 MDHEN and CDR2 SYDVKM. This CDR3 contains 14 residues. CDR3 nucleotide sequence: TGTGCCAGCAGTCCCGAGGGGGAAACCTACGAGCAGTACTTC. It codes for CASSPEGETYEQYF.

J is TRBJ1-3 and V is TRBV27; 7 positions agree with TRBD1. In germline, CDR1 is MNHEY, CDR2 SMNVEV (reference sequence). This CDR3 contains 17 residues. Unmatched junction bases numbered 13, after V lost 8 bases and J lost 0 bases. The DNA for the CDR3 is TGTGCCAGCGCGAGGACAGGAGTCCTCTTCTCTGGAAACACCATATATTTT. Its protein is CASARTGVLFSGNTIYF.

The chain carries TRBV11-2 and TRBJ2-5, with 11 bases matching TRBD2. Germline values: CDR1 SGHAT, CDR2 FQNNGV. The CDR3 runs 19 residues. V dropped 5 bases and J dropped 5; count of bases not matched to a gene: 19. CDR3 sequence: CASSLGIAGGPGTSETQYF. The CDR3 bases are TGTGCCAGCAGCCTTGGGATAGCGGGAGGGCCCGGGACTTCTGAGACCCAGTACTTC.

The chain's CDR3 is CASTSGGVRQPQHF. Here the CDR3 DNA reads TGTGCCAGCACCTCCGGCGGGGTTCGACAGCCCCAGCATTTT. The genes are TRBV28 and TRBJ1-5; D unclear. V dropped 7 bases and J dropped 7 bases, with 17 bases sitting between them. This CDR3 comprises 14 residues. Per germline, CDR1 MDHEN and CDR2 SYDVKM.